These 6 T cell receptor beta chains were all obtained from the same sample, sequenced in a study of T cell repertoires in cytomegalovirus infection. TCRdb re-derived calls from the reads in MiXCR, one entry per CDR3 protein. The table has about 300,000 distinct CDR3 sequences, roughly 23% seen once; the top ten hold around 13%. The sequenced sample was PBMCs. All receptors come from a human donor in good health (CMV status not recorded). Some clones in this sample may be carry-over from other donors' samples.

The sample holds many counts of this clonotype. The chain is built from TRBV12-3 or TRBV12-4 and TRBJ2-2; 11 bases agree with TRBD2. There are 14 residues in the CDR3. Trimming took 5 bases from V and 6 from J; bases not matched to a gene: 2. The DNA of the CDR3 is TGTGCCAGCAGTCAGGGACTAGCGGCCGGGGAGCTGTTTTTT. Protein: CASSQGLAAGELFF.

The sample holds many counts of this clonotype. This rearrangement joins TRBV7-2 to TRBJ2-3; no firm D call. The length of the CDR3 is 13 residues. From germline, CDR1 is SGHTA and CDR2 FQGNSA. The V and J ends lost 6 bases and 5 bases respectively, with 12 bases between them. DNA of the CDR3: TGTGCCAGCAGTCCCCAAGGCGGAGATACGCAGTATTTT. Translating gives CASSPQGGDTQYF.

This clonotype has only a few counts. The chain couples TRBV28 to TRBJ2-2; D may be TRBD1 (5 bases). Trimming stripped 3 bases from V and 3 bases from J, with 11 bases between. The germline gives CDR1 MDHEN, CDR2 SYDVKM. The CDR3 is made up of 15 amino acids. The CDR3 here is CASSFKGWHTGELFF. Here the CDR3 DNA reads TGTGCCAGCAGTTTCAAGGGGTGGCACACCGGGGAGCTGTTTTTT.

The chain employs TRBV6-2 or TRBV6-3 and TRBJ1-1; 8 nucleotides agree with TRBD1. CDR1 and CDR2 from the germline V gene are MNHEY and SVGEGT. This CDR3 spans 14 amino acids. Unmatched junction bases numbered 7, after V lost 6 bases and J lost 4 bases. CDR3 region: CASRDTGGITEAFF. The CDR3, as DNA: TGTGCCAGCAGAGACACAGGGGGGATCACTGAAGCTTTCTTT.

The CDR3 is CASSVGSLGELFF. DNA of the CDR3: TGTGCCAGCAGTGTGGGTTCGCTTGGGGAGCTGTTTTTT. J is TRBJ2-2 and V is TRBV9; D ambiguous. The CDR3 is made up of 13 amino acids. Trimming shortened V by 5 bases and J by 8 bases, and 13 bases separated the two germline ends. The germline V gene has CDR1 SGDLS and CDR2 YYNGEE.

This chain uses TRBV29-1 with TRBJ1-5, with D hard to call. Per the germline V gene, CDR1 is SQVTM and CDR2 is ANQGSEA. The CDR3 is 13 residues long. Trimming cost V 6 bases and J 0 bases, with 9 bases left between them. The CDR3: CSVLGNSNQPQHF. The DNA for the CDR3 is TGCAGCGTGTTGGGGAATAGCAATCAGCCCCAGCATTTT.